A selection of T cell receptor beta chains follows, all from one sample in a study of PD-1 blockade in classical Hodgkin lymphoma. Produced via immunoSEQ multiplex PCR; TCRdb's table is partial and in-frame only. The sample comprises approximately 150,000 clones, around 73% of which are singletons, and roughly 9.2% rests with the top ten. The source was peripheral blood mononuclear cells (PBMCs), collected before the second cycle of nivolumab. These receptors were taken from a human donor with classical Hodgkin lymphoma. Both conserved end residues are trimmed from each CDR3.

J,V,CDR3
TRBJ1-4,TRBV18,ASSEWGATNEKLF
TRBJ1-6,TRBV25-1,ASSVGISPLH
TRBJ2-7,TRBV5-8,ASSLIRTLSSYEQY
TRBJ2-3,TRBV13,ATARASGRARGDTQY
TRBJ1-4,TRBV5-4,ASSLSGRNEKLF
TRBJ2-2,TRBV18,ASSRSAGNTGELF
TRBJ2-7,TRBV19,ASSIGQGLYEQY
TRBJ1-2,TRBV9,ASSSPKTGRHYGYT
TRBJ2-3,TRBV28,ASSAGTVNTDTQY
TRBJ1-1,TRBV28,ASSFLGSGSTEAF
TRBJ1-2,TRBV28,ASSLAWTGHGYT
TRBJ2-5,TRBV2,ASSAGDQETQY
TRBJ1-3,TRBV7-2,ASSTRQGRNTIY
TRBJ1-5,TRBV5-4,ASSSTGQDFSYQPQH
TRBJ1-1,TRBV15,ATSRELKRNTEAF
TRBJ2-7,TRBV10-3,ANPDSSYEQY
TRBJ1-3,TRBV5-4,ASSLQGSSGNTIY
TRBJ1-6,TRBV4-2,ATSRGEDNSPLH
TRBJ1-3,TRBV7-9,ASSFSVAGSGNTIY
TRBJ2-1,TRBV7-3,ASSSYRDNEQF
TRBJ1-6,TRBV25-1,ASSRNSVGGYNSPLH
TRBJ1-1,TRBV7-3,ASSLTAQGAEAF
TRBJ1-5,TRBV28,ASSLGQGNQPQH
TRBJ2-3,TRBV9,ASSVARDSSTDTQY
TRBJ1-1,TRBV2,ASSTGLGAKDF
TRBJ1-4,TRBV6-5,ASRSRTATNEKLF
TRBJ2-7,TRBV6-1,ASSAGTAYEQY
TRBJ2-4,TRBV6-5,ATKRGGAKNIQY
TRBJ1-3,TRBV7-8,ASSSYITGQGAGRGTIY
TRBJ2-7,TRBV27,ASTPLGAGGREQY
TRBJ1-5,TRBV28,ASRPYPGQGGQPQH
TRBJ2-3,TRBV18,ASSPFGGTDTQY
TRBJ2-3,TRBV10-3,AISPNPTGVGTDTQY
TRBJ2-1,TRBV11-1,ASSHREGQPDNEQF
TRBJ2-2,TRBV21-1,ASSKYPGELF
TRBJ1-1,TRBV1,TSREAF
TRBJ1-5,TRBV19,ASRSGLGQPQH
TRBJ1-2,TRBV7-2,ASSLGGSGDYGYT
TRBJ2-7,TRBV5-1,ASSPQPGQGNEQY
TRBJ2-7,TRBV7-9,ASSEGLAGAYEQY
TRBJ2-2,TRBV2,ASSYANTGELF
TRBJ2-3,TRBV15,ATSRDMVRGDTQY
TRBJ2-3,TRBV6-4,ASSDSRDWELRTDTQY
TRBJ2-1,TRBV9,ASSGDPGHRYNEQF
TRBJ2-4,TRBV29-1,SVGHRDIQY
TRBJ2-3,TRBV10-3,AVAVGTDTQY
TRBJ2-5,TRBV10-3,AISDPRGGPFTQY
TRBJ1-5,TRBV7-9,ASSYRDSNQPQH
TRBJ2-7,TRBV4-1,ASSPRDRGPYEQY
TRBJ2-7,TRBV7-9,ASSSRDGTYEQY
TRBJ2-7,TRBV12-5,ASGPRTAYEQY
TRBJ2-7,TRBV12-5,ASGLVQEGDPEQY
TRBJ2-5,TRBV19,ASSHGPQGETQY